This is a list of T cell receptor beta chains from one sample in a study of blood T cell repertoires in COVID-19. Generated by immunoSEQ multiplex PCR, the TCRdb table keeps only in-frame clones and is missing some. Here the sample spans a few hundred thousand clones, approximately 86% being singletons. Sequencing used peripheral blood. These TCRs come from a woman aged 45-60 years who had recovered from COVID-19. Each CDR3 is given with its conserved first and last residue. D genes are given only for firm matches. Not all rows give a size; the values are once, few, many and, for expanded clones, a class.

clone size,V gene,J gene,D gene,CDR3 DNA,CDR3 protein
.,TRBV18,TRBJ2-3,.,TGTGCCAGCTCACCGGGGACACACAGCACAGATACGCAGTATTTT,CASSPGTHSTDTQYF
.,TRBV11-3,TRBJ1-1,TRBD1,TGTGCCAGCAGCCCCGGACAGGGACGGGCTTTCTTT,CASSPGQGRAFF
.,TRBV30,TRBJ1-6,.,TGTGCCTGGAGTGTTTCAGGGTCCGGTAATTCACCCCTCCACTTT,CAWSVSGSGNSPLHF
.,TRBV7-6,TRBJ1-1,.,TGTGCCAGCAGCCCCCGCCGTCGCAGGGGAAACACTGAAGCTTTCTTT,CASSPRRRRGNTEAFF
.,TRBV28,TRBJ1-2,TRBD1,TGTGCCAGCAGCTCGGGACAGGGATCCGTGGGCTACACCTTC,CASSSGQGSVGYTF
.,TRBV7-3,TRBJ2-7,TRBD1,TGTGCCAGCAGCTTAATCGGACAGGGGGCCTACGAGCAGTACTTC,CASSLIGQGAYEQYF
.,TRBV4-2,TRBJ2-6,.,TGTGCCAGCAGCCAAGATAAGGGGAATGTTCGCGCCAACGTCCTGACTTTC,CASSQDKGNVRANVLTF
many,TRBV5-6,TRBJ2-7,.,TGTGCCAGCAGCTCTTTTCTTGAGCAGTACTTC,CASSSFLEQYF
.,TRBV10-3,TRBJ1-5,.,TGTGCCACCGCCGGGACAAATAGCAATCAGCCCCAGCATTTT,CATAGTNSNQPQHF
.,TRBV5-1,TRBJ1-3,TRBD1,TGCGCCAGCAGCCCGGGACAGTTGGGGAACACCATATATTTT,CASSPGQLGNTIYF
.,TRBV5-6,TRBJ1-2,.,TGTGCCAGCAGCCCACTCGAGGGGGATGGCTACACCTTC,CASSPLEGDGYTF
.,TRBV27,TRBJ2-7,.,TGTGCCAGCAGTTTATCGACTCAAGCGGGTATTTCCTACGAGCAGTACTTC,CASSLSTQAGISYEQYF
.,TRBV9,TRBJ2-1,TRBD2,TGTGCCAGCAGTTCTAGCGGGAAAGGAAATGAGCAGTTCTTC,CASSSSGKGNEQFF
.,TRBV5-1,TRBJ1-2,TRBD1,TGCGCCAGCAAAGCAGGGGGAGGATATGGCTACACCTTC,CASKAGGGYGYTF
.,TRBV18,TRBJ2-3,TRBD2,TGTGCCAGCTCACCGGGAGGGGCGCGGACAGATACGCAGTATTTT,CASSPGGARTDTQYF
.,TRBV5-6,TRBJ2-7,TRBD2,TGTGCCAGCAGCTTGCCCCAGCGGGAGGGTGACGAGCAGTACTTC,CASSLPQREGDEQYF
.,TRBV19,TRBJ2-3,TRBD1,TGTGCCAGTGGTATTCAGGGGGCGGATACGCAGTATTTT,CASGIQGADTQYF
.,TRBV7-2,TRBJ2-5,.,TGTGCCAGCACCTCGGGGGGCTTCAGAGAGACCCAGTACTTC,CASTSGGFRETQYF
.,TRBV5-1,TRBJ1-2,.,TGCGCCAGCAGCTTGAAGGAGGTAGGGAGTGGCTACACCTTC,CASSLKEVGSGYTF
.,TRBV7-8,TRBJ2-7,.,TGTGCCAGCAGCTTAGTTTTGAGTATCGGTTACGAGCAGTACTTC,CASSLVLSIGYEQYF
.,TRBV5-6,TRBJ2-7,.,TGTGCCAGCAGCGACGCACGGCGGGCAGTTAGCTCCTACGAGCAGTACTTC,CASSDARRAVSSYEQYF
.,TRBV20-1,TRBJ1-2,TRBD1,TGCAGTGCTAGTCGACCGACAGGGGCCTATGGCTACACCTTC,CSASRPTGAYGYTF
once,TRBV10-3,TRBJ1-2,TRBD1,TGTGCCATCAGTGAGACGCTCGGACAGGGGGACGGCTACACCTTC,CAISETLGQGDGYTF
.,TRBV9,TRBJ2-7,.,TGTGCCAGCAGCGGGGGCGGGACCTACGAGCAGTACTTC,CASSGGGTYEQYF
.,TRBV19,TRBJ1-4,.,TGTGCCAGTAGTATTGGGGCAGCAACTAATGAAAAACTGTTTTTT,CASSIGAATNEKLFF
.,TRBV9,TRBJ1-1,TRBD1,TGTGCCAGCAGCGTAGGAAGGACAGGGGGTGTGAACACTGAAGCTTTCTTT,CASSVGRTGGVNTEAFF
.,TRBV6-1,TRBJ1-6,.,TGTGCCAGCAGTGGAGGGCGAAGCTCCTATAATTCACCCCTCCACTTT,CASSGGRSSYNSPLHF
.,TRBV11-2,TRBJ2-7,.,TGTGCCAGCAGCCAAGAGGGTGAGCAGTACTTC,CASSQEGEQYF
.,TRBV6-1,TRBJ2-6,.,TGTGCCAGCAGTGAAGACGGGAGTGGGGCCAACGTCCTGACTTTC,CASSEDGSGANVLTF
.,TRBV10-3,TRBJ1-3,TRBD1,TGTGCCATCCGTCGACAGGGTCTCTCTGGAAACACCATATATTTT,CAIRRQGLSGNTIYF
.,TRBV15,TRBJ2-7,TRBD2,TGTGCCACCAGCTCCAAGACTAGCGGAGCCTACGAGCAGTACTTC,CATSSKTSGAYEQYF
once,TRBV6-2/TRBV6-3,TRBJ2-7,.,TGTGCCAGCAGTTACTCGGCGGCCGAGCAGTACTTC,CASSYSAAEQYF
.,TRBV5-4,TRBJ2-7,.,TGTGCCAGCAGCCTGGCTCTAGGGGGGGCAGGCGGGGCCGAGCAGTACTTC,CASSLALGGAGGAEQYF